The 12 T cell receptor beta chains reported below all come from one sample, sequenced in a study of response to subunit inactivated influenza vaccine listed by TCRdb under 2018. Library prep was done by RT-PCR. Sequencing relied on an Illumina HiSeq 2500. Clones were called with MiXCR by TCRdb after fastp trimmed the public reads at Q25, and only in-frame beta chains were retained. Every distinct CDR3 protein forms one entry, paired with its most common genes and DNA. The sample data list just under 550,000 distinct CDR3 sequences, and 20% to 25% of these were observed just once. The ten largest clones add up to around 2.8% of the sample. The data were also submitted as part of a second study, on T cells expressing NK-cell markers. As the second publication notes: TCR beta cDNA libraries were prepared using 5'RACE template switching, which introduced a universal primer site and unique molecular identifiers.

Sequenced here: CD4+ T cells sorted from PBMCs, sampled 11 to 12 days after vaccination. Every receptor here comes from a man aged 45-60 years who received an inactivated influenza vaccine. Donor details come from another sample of the same person, matched by shared clones.

This clonotype was detected a few times. Here the CDR3 DNA reads TGTGCCAGCAGTTACCTGGGGCCCACCGGGGAGCTGTTTTTT. It specifies CASSYLGPTGELFF. The chain has TRBV12-3 or TRBV12-4 and TRBJ2-2, with D perhaps matching TRBD1 (5 bases). The V and J ends lost 4 bases and 4 bases respectively, with 10 bases between them. The CDR3 extends over 14 amino acids.

The chain couples TRBV6-1 to TRBJ2-3; D not certain. Germline CDR1 MNHNS, CDR2 SASEGT. V lost 6 bases to trimming and J lost 5 bases, with 15 bases between them. CDR3 size: 14 residues. CDR3 nucleotides: TGTGCCAGCAGAAAAAACTTCCTCGGAGATACGCAGTATTTT. Protein sequence: CASRKNFLGDTQYF.

V and J are TRBV5-6 and TRBJ2-3; TRBD2 agrees at 7 bases. The junction had 12 bases not matched to a gene; V was cut back by 3 bases and J by 5 bases. The CDR3 extends over 16 amino acids. Germline loops: CDR1 SGHDT, CDR2 YYEEEE. CDR3 in DNA: TGTGCCAGCAGCTGGGGTCCGGCGGGAGCTGGAGATACGCAGTATTTT. Its protein product is CASSWGPAGAGDTQYF.

This chain connects TRBV5-1 to TRBJ1-6; 8 positions agree with TRBD1. This CDR3 is 15 amino acids long. Trimming removed 0 bases from V and 7 bases from J; junction bases left unmatched: 3. CDR1 SGHRS and CDR2 YFSETQ come from the germline V gene. CDR3 sequence (DNA): TGCGCCAGCAGCTTGGTACAGGGGGGCAATTCACCCCTCCACTTT. Translated: CASSLVQGGNSPLHF.

This chain's CDR3 is CASSPSRVRQETQYF. DNA for the CDR3: TGTGCCAGCAGTCCATCCAGGGTTAGGCAAGAGACCCAGTACTTC. V gene TRBV28 combines with J gene TRBJ2-5; perhaps TRBD1 as D (5 bases). Germline CDR1 is MDHEN and CDR2 is SYDVKM. This CDR3 has 15 residues. The V and J ends lost 5 bases and 2 bases respectively, with 15 bases between them.

This clonotype occurred a few times. The gene calls are TRBV15 and TRBJ2-2; D is ambiguous. Looked up from germline, CDR1 is LNHNV and CDR2 is YYDKDF (reference sequence). CDR3 length: 14 amino acids. V was cut by 6 bases and J by 6 bases, with 14 bases left in between. CDR3 in amino acids: CATRNHGRPGELFF. CDR3 nucleotides: TGTGCCACCAGAAACCATGGAAGACCCGGGGAGCTGTTTTTT.

CDR3 sequence (DNA): TGTGCCACATCTCGGCGAACGGGTGAGACCCAGTACTTC. Residues: CATSRRTGETQYF. The rearrangement links TRBV25-1 to TRBJ2-5; D remains ambiguous. Germline CDR1 and CDR2: MGHDK and SYGVNS. The length of the CDR3 is 13 residues. Trimming removed 10 bases at V and 5 bases at J, with 17 bases between.

The V call is TRBV20-1, the J call TRBJ2-3; D may match TRBD1 or TRBD2 (5 bases each). Deletions cut 7 bases from V and 5 bases from J, with 13 bases between. In germline, CDR1 is DFQATT, CDR2 SNEGSKA (reference sequence). The CDR3 has 12 residues. The CDR3 spells CSEVGVGDTQYF. CDR3 nucleotide sequence: TGCAGTGAAGTGGGGGTGGGAGATACGCAGTATTTT.

This clonotype came up a few times. V is TRBV11-2 and J is TRBJ2-7; D call uncertain. The germline V gene has CDR1 SGHAT and CDR2 FQNNGV. This CDR3 contains 14 residues. The V gene lost 4 bases and the J gene lost 1 base, with 11 bases spanning the gap. The CDR3 DNA reads TGTGCCAGCAGCTCGACATACGCGTCCTACGAGCAGTACTTC. Its translation: CASSSTYASYEQYF. Together with reference TRBV11-2 and TRBJ2-7, the CDR3 gives the full variable domain: EAGVAQSPRYKIIEKRQSVAFWCNPISGHATLYWYQQILGQGPKLLIQFQNNGVVDDSQLPKDRFSAERLKGVDSTLKIQPAKLEDSAVYLCASSSTYASYEQYFGPGTRLTVT.

This clonotype has more than one count but fewer than ten. The CDR3 sequence is CASSQVTTSGGASTDTQYF. The DNA of the CDR3 is TGCGCCAGCAGCCAAGTCACGACTAGCGGGGGCGCTAGCACAGATACGCAGTATTTT. This rearrangement joins TRBV4-3 to TRBJ2-3; TRBD2 aligns across 12 bases. Trimming took 1 base from V and 0 from J; bases not matched to a gene: 8. Germline V gives CDR1 LGHNA, CDR2 YSLEER. The CDR3 length is 19 residues.

This clonotype has a handful of counts. V is TRBV4-2 and J is TRBJ2-1; weak D call: TRBD1 (5 bases). V was trimmed by 0 bases and J by 4 bases, leaving 10 bases between them. Germline V gene sequence: CDR1 LGHNA, CDR2 YNFKEQ. The CDR3 spans 15 residues. CDR3 sequence: CASSQDGDRYNEQFF. Written as DNA, the CDR3 is TGTGCCAGCAGCCAAGATGGCGACAGATACAATGAGCAGTTCTTC.

The V gene is TRBV7-2, the J gene TRBJ2-1; D remains unclear. This CDR3 spans 15 amino acids. Trimming shortened V by 0 bases and J by 7 bases, and 13 bases separated the two germline ends. Germline assignment: CDR1 SGHTA and CDR2 FQGNSA. The CDR3 nucleotides read TGTGCCAGCAGCTTAGCGCTAGGGCTATCGAATGAGCAGTTCTTC. This encodes CASSLALGLSNEQFF.